These 32 T cell receptor beta chains were sequenced from one sample in a study of blood T cell repertoires in COVID-19. The method was immunoSEQ multiplex PCR; TCRdb's version includes in-frame clones alone and lacks a portion of them. The table includes about 58,000 clones, roughly 90% detected once. Sample: peripheral blood. Every receptor here comes from a woman aged 60 to 75 with active COVID-19.

V and J are TRBV6-5 and TRBJ2-2; 7 bases match TRBD2. The CDR3 totals 14 residues. V trimming: 8 bases; J trimming: 3 bases; junction bases outside the gene matches: 6. Germline V gene sequence: CDR1 MNHEY, CDR2 SVGAGI. Here the CDR3 DNA reads TGTGCCAGCGCCCTAGCGGCGGACACCGGGGAGCTGTTTTTT. Amino acid sequence: CASALAADTGELFF.

The gene calls are TRBV19 and TRBJ1-5, with 9 bases aligning to TRBD1. Germline CDR1 reads LNHDA; CDR2 reads SQIVND (reference sequence). The CDR3 is 15 residues long. V lost 2 bases to trimming and J lost 6 bases; unmatched junction nucleotides: 5. CDR3 region: CASSIPGQGFQPQHF. CDR3 nucleotide sequence: TGTGCCAGTAGTATACCGGGACAGGGATTTCAGCCCCAGCATTTT.

V is TRBV3-1 (or the pseudogene TRBV3-2) and J is TRBJ2-7; D may be TRBD2 (5 bases). Germline V gene sequence: CDR1 LGHDT, CDR2 YNNKEL (reference sequence). V was trimmed by 2 bases and J by 7 bases, leaving 15 bases between them. The CDR3 length is 14 residues. CDR3 protein: CASSQKTRRGEQYF. Here the CDR3 DNA reads TGTGCCAGCAGCCAAAAGACACGGCGAGGGGAGCAGTACTTC.

This clone was counted once. The V gene is TRBV19, the J gene TRBJ2-5; D is ambiguous. The CDR3 has 13 residues. Germline loops: CDR1 LNHDA, CDR2 SQIVND (reference sequence). With 6 bases removed from V and 5 bases from J, the gap between germline ends came to 13 bases. CDR3 coding DNA: TGTGCCAGTAGCTCGCTAAGTGAGGAGACCCAGTACTTC. Its translation: CASSSLSEETQYF.

The chain combines TRBV12-3 or TRBV12-4 with TRBJ2-7; no firm D call. The length of the CDR3 is 13 residues. Deletions cut 8 bases from V and 3 bases from J, with 14 bases between. This CDR3 is CASSRLPHYEQYF. In DNA form, the CDR3 reads TGTGCCAGCTCGCGTCTCCCTCACTACGAGCAGTACTTC.

The chain carries TRBV21-1 and TRBJ2-7; TRBD2, the table's D call, lacks a check against the DNA. TRBV21-1 is a documented pseudogene. This CDR3 is 18 amino acids long. CDR3 nucleotides: TGTGCCAGCAGCAAAGGGGCGGTGATAGCGGGGGGTTGTGACGAGCAGTACTTC. Translated: CASSKGAVIAGGCDEQYF.

This rearrangement joins TRBV27 to TRBJ2-5; TRBD1 might be the D (5 bases). The CDR3 is 15 amino acids. Per germline, CDR1 MNHEY and CDR2 SMNVEV (reference sequence). Trimming removed 5 bases from V and 1 base from J, with 14 bases in between. DNA of the CDR3: TGTGCCAGCAGTCCACAAGGACACTCCCAAGAGACCCAGTACTTC. Amino acid sequence: CASSPQGHSQETQYF.

The chain employs TRBV2 and TRBJ1-6, with D tentatively TRBD1 (6 bases). The germline V and J ends were trimmed by 5 bases and 3 bases, with 11 bases remaining between them. The V gene's germline CDR1 is SNHLY and CDR2 FYNNEI. The CDR3 runs to 15 residues. The CDR3 loop reads CASSIRQVYNSPLHF. The CDR3 coding sequence is TGTGCCAGCAGTATAAGACAGGTCTATAATTCACCCCTCCACTTT. The variable domain in full, with the rest retrieved from reference TRBV2 and TRBJ1-6, is EPEVTQTPSHQVTQMGQEVILRCVPISNHLYFYWYRQILGQKVEFLVSFYNNEISEKSEIFDDQFSVERPDGSNFTLKIRSTKLEDSAMYFCASSIRQVYNSPLHFGNGTRLTVT.

The chain is built from TRBV7-2 and TRBJ2-2; 10 nucleotides line up with TRBD2. The V and J ends lost 4 bases and 1 base, in that order; junction bases with no gene match: 3. There are 16 residues in the CDR3. Germline V lookup: CDR1 SGHTA, CDR2 FQGNSA. Here the CDR3 DNA reads TGTGCCAGCAGCTATAGGACTAGCGGGAACACCGGGGAGCTGTTTTTT. Amino acid sequence: CASSYRTSGNTGELFF.

J is TRBJ1-3 and V is TRBV6-5, with 7 bases identical to TRBD1. V lost 3 bases, J lost 4 bases, and 6 bases stayed unmatched. The CDR3 sequence is 15 residues long. Per the germline V gene, CDR1 is MNHEY and CDR2 is SVGAGI. CDR3 DNA sequence: TGTGCCAGCAGTTATTCAACAGGGGAAGGAAACACCATATATTTT. It translates to CASSYSTGEGNTIYF.

The chain links TRBV18 to TRBJ1-3; D remains unclear. The CDR3 contains 14 residues. The germline V gene has CDR1 KGHSH and CDR2 LQKENI. The ends were cut back, 3 bases at V and 6 bases at J, with 12 bases in the middle. CDR3 loop: CASSPGGLENTIYF. Written as DNA, the CDR3 is TGTGCCAGCTCACCGGGCGGGTTGGAAAACACCATATATTTT. The full variable domain, with the rest looked up from reference TRBV18 and TRBJ1-3, is NAGVMQNPRHLVRRRGQEARLRCSPMKGHSHVYWYRQLPEEGLKFMVYLQKENIIDESGMPKERFSAEFPKEGPSILRIQQVVRGDSAAYFCASSPGGLENTIYFGEGSWLTVV.

The chain carries TRBV9 and TRBJ1-5; a possible D gene is TRBD1 (6 bases). This CDR3 has 15 amino acids. Germline V gene data show CDR1 as SGDLS and CDR2 as YYNGEE. V gave up 7 bases and J gave up 1 base, with 15 bases separating them. The CDR3 loop is CASAKGGGSNQPQHF. CDR3 DNA sequence: TGTGCCAGCGCGAAGGGGGGAGGGAGCAATCAGCCCCAGCATTTT.

The chain couples TRBV7-9 to TRBJ1-5, with TRBD1 identical over 12 bases. This CDR3 comprises 16 residues. With 4 bases clipped from V and 8 bases from J, the junction kept 9 bases outside the gene matches. Germline V CDR1 and CDR2: SEHNR, FQNEAQ (reference sequence). CDR3 amino acids: CASSSSGTGGREPQHF. CDR3 coding DNA: TGTGCCAGCAGCTCCTCCGGGACAGGGGGCCGGGAGCCCCAGCATTTT.

The chain uses TRBV2 and TRBJ2-2, with 7 bases lining up with TRBD2. CDR1 and CDR2 (germline): SNHLY, FYNNEI. This CDR3 contains 15 residues. The V segment lost 4 bases and the J segment 5 bases; nucleotides outside the gene matches: 7. CDR3 coding DNA: TGTGCCAGCAGTGTGGCAAGCGGGGTTACCGGGGAGCTGTTTTTT. It yields the protein CASSVASGVTGELFF. The full variable domain, completed using reference TRBV2 and TRBJ2-2, is EPEVTQTPSHQVTQMGQEVILRCVPISNHLYFYWYRQILGQKVEFLVSFYNNEISEKSEIFDDQFSVERPDGSNFTLKIRSTKLEDSAMYFCASSVASGVTGELFFGEGSRLTVL.

The V gene is TRBV7-2, the J gene TRBJ2-3; D unclear. The CDR3 loop spans 15 amino acids. Trimming removed 5 bases at V and 0 bases at J, with 12 bases between. Germline V gene lookup returns CDR1 SGHTA and CDR2 FQGNSA. The CDR3 sequence is CASSLTPHSTDTQYF. In nucleotides, the CDR3 is TGTGCCAGCAGCCTGACACCCCATAGCACAGATACGCAGTATTTT.

This clone has just one count. The CDR3 spells CASSFTPGLEAYNEQFF. The DNA for the CDR3 is TGTGCCAGCAGCTTTACACCGGGACTAGAAGCTTACAATGAGCAGTTCTTC. The chain combines TRBV7-2 with TRBJ2-1, with 8 bases matching TRBD2. V was clipped by 3 bases and J by 4 bases; unmatched bases: 11. The germline CDR1 and CDR2 sequences are SGHTA and FQGNSA. The CDR3 covers 17 residues.

The chain carries TRBV7-9 and TRBJ2-5; D perhaps matches TRBD1 (6 bases). CDR1 and CDR2 from the germline V gene are SEHNR and FQNEAQ (reference sequence). V dropped 5 bases and J dropped 4 bases, with 20 bases sitting between them. The CDR3 runs to 16 residues. The CDR3 reads CASSPGTTTVGETQYF. The CDR3 bases are TGTGCCAGCAGCCCCGGGACAACTACGGTGGGAGAGACCCAGTACTTC.

Here the CDR3 DNA reads TGCGCCAGCAGCTTGGGACAGGGGGCTGCGGAGACCCAGTACTTC. Translating it yields CASSLGQGAAETQYF. The chain joins TRBV5-1 to TRBJ2-5; 10 bases match TRBD1. Germline V lookup: CDR1 SGHRS, CDR2 YFSETQ. Germline trimming cut 0 bases from V and 5 bases from J; bases unmatched to any gene: 4. The CDR3 totals 15 residues.

The chain employs TRBV11-3 and TRBJ2-7; D is undetermined. Germline V gives CDR1 SGHNT, CDR2 YENEEA. The CDR3 has 12 residues. Trimming stripped 5 bases from V and 6 bases from J, with 11 bases between. The CDR3 reads CASSLSASEQYF. DNA of the CDR3: TGTGCCAGCAGCCTCTCCGCTAGCGAGCAGTACTTC.

The J gene is TRBJ2-1, the V gene TRBV7-3, with TRBD2 as a possible D gene (6 bases). The CDR3 runs 13 residues. V was trimmed by 5 bases and J by 8 bases, leaving 13 bases between them. Germline loops: CDR1 SGHTA, CDR2 FQGTGA. CDR3 bases: TGTGCCAGCAGCCCGGAGGGCGGGGATGAGCAGTTCTTC. As protein: CASSPEGGDEQFF.

This clone turned up a few times. V usage is TRBV19 and J usage is TRBJ1-2; no firm D call. Trimming stripped 7 bases from V and 8 bases from J, with 23 bases between. Germline loops: CDR1 LNHDA, CDR2 SQIVND (reference sequence). There are 15 residues in the CDR3. The CDR3 protein is CASTPGRERTGGYTF. CDR3 DNA sequence: TGTGCCAGTACCCCCGGGAGGGAACGGACCGGGGGCTACACCTTC.

This sequence joins TRBV2 and TRBJ1-1; the D is unclear. This CDR3 contains 12 residues. Per the germline V gene, CDR1 is SNHLY and CDR2 is FYNNEI. Deletions cut 4 bases from V and 5 bases from J, with 8 bases between. CDR3: CASSVFETEAFF. DNA for the CDR3: TGTGCCAGCAGTGTGTTTGAGACTGAAGCTTTCTTT.

J is TRBJ1-1 and V is TRBV5-1, with 7 bases fitting TRBD1. The trim removed 4 bases at V and 1 base at J, leaving 4 bases unmatched. The CDR3 runs to 14 residues. Germline lookup yields CDR1 SGHRS and CDR2 YFSETQ. The CDR3 DNA reads as TGCGCCAGCAGCCCCGGGACAGAGAACACTGAAGCTTTCTTT. Encoded protein: CASSPGTENTEAFF.

The chain combines TRBV7-8 with TRBJ1-3; D is possibly TRBD1 (5 bases). Trimming removed 3 bases at V and 0 bases at J, with 15 bases between. The V gene's germline CDR1 is SGHVS and CDR2 FQNEAQ. The CDR3 covers 17 residues. The CDR3 loop reads CASSFSTAPISGNTIYF. The CDR3 nucleotides are TGTGCCAGCAGCTTCTCGACAGCGCCGATCTCTGGAAACACCATATATTTT.

The chain has TRBV12-3 or TRBV12-4 and TRBJ2-1; D is unclear. The CDR3 length is 11 residues. Between the trimmed V and J ends, which lost 5 bases and 9 bases, there was a span of 8 bases. The CDR3 is CASSPAREQFF. The CDR3 bases are TGTGCCAGCAGTCCCGCGCGTGAGCAGTTCTTC.

The chain carries TRBV11-1 and TRBJ1-4; D gene uncertain. Trimming removed 4 bases at V and 7 bases at J, with 10 bases between. The V gene's germline CDR1 is SGHAT and CDR2 FQDESV (reference sequence). The CDR3 contains 13 residues. The CDR3 sequence: CASSSRRVEKLFF. The CDR3 DNA follows: TGTGCCAGCAGCTCGAGGAGGGTTGAAAAACTGTTTTTT.

The chain employs TRBV6-5 and TRBJ1-2; D may be TRBD1 (5 bases). The germline V gene encodes CDR1 MNHEY and CDR2 SVGAGI. V shed 3 bases and J shed 2 bases, with 7 bases lying between them. The CDR3 extends over 13 amino acids. The CDR3 sequence is CASSYDRNYGYTF. CDR3 coding DNA: TGTGCCAGCAGTTATGACAGAAACTATGGCTACACCTTC.

The chain employs TRBV3-1 (or the pseudogene TRBV3-2) and TRBJ2-5; 7 bases line up with TRBD2. The V segment lost 3 bases and the J segment 1 base; nucleotides outside the gene matches: 5. CDR1 and CDR2 (germline): LGHDT, YNNKEL (reference sequence). The CDR3 loop spans 15 amino acids. CDR3 DNA: TGTGCCAGCAGCCAGACTAGCCAAGTCCAAGAGACCCAGTACTTC. It codes for CASSQTSQVQETQYF.

This chain joins TRBV7-9 and TRBJ2-3, with a weak D call TRBD1 (5 bases). Trimming took 2 bases from V and 0 from J, leaving 9 bases between them. This CDR3 spans 15 amino acids. Germline-derived CDR1 and CDR2 are SEHNR and FQNEAQ (reference sequence). For the CDR3, the DNA is TGTGCCAGCAGCTTACACAGGAGAAGCACAGATACGCAGTATTTT. As protein: CASSLHRRSTDTQYF.

This rearrangement joins TRBV3-1 (or the pseudogene TRBV3-2) to TRBJ1-2; D not certain. This CDR3 is built from 13 residues. V was clipped by 0 bases and J by 4 bases, with 6 bases between them. Germline V gene sequence: CDR1 LGHDT, CDR2 YNNKEL (reference sequence). CDR3 bases: TGTGCCAGCAGCCAAGACGGGAGCTATGGCTACACCTTC. Encoded protein: CASSQDGSYGYTF.

The rearrangement links TRBV7-9 to TRBJ1-4; D is undetermined. The CDR3 runs to 14 residues. With 3 bases removed from V and 2 bases from J, the gap between germline ends came to 7 bases. Per the germline V gene, CDR1 is SEHNR and CDR2 is FQNEAQ (reference sequence). The CDR3 is CASSFTGTNEKLFF. DNA of the CDR3: TGTGCCAGCAGCTTCACCGGGACTAATGAAAAACTGTTTTTT.

This chain connects TRBV9 to TRBJ2-6; 7 bases align to TRBD1. Trimming took 5 bases from V and 2 from J; bases not matched to a gene: 4. This CDR3 comprises 15 residues. Germline CDR1 is SGDLS and CDR2 is YYNGEE. CDR3 region: CASSETGAGANVLTF. In DNA form, the CDR3 reads TGTGCCAGCAGTGAAACAGGGGCTGGGGCCAACGTCCTGACTTTC.